The rows below give T cell receptor beta chains drawn from one sample of a study of CD8 T cells in Susac syndrome. TCRdb fed the immunoSEQ multiplex PCR reads into MiXCR, producing one record per CDR3 protein. Of some 300,000 distinct CDR3 sequences detected, 70% to 90% appear once; the ten largest clones hold more than 0.15%. The sample comprised CD8+ T cells from PBMCs. All receptors come from a human donor with multiple sclerosis. CDR3s include the opening cysteine and the closing phenylalanine or tryptophan. D genes are given only for firm matches. Clone size, where shown, is once, few, many, or a class for clones that have expanded.

CDR3aa: CASSLGSSGELFF
CDR3nt: TGTGCCAGCAGTCTTGGCAGTTCCGGGGAGCTGTTTTTT
j_gene: TRBJ2-2
v_gene: TRBV7-9
d_gene: -
abundance: few

CDR3aa: CAISEWTKNEQFF
CDR3nt: TGTGCCATCAGTGAGTGGACGAAGAATGAGCAGTTCTTC
j_gene: TRBJ2-1
v_gene: TRBV10-3
d_gene: -
abundance: -

CDR3aa: CASSTSSVGDTQYF
CDR3nt: TGTGCCAGCAGCACTTCTAGTGTGGGCGATACGCAGTATTTT
j_gene: TRBJ2-3
v_gene: TRBV5-4
d_gene: -
abundance: -

CDR3aa: CASKTGMNTEAFF
CDR3nt: TGTGCCAGCAAGACAGGGATGAACACTGAAGCTTTCTTT
j_gene: TRBJ1-1
v_gene: TRBV19
d_gene: TRBD1
abundance: few

CDR3aa: CASSPSNEYSGNTIYF
CDR3nt: TGTGCCAGCAGTCCTTCCAATGAGTACTCTGGAAACACCATATATTTT
j_gene: TRBJ1-3
v_gene: TRBV27
d_gene: -
abundance: -

CDR3aa: CASSQGPTVNTGELFF
CDR3nt: TGTGCCAGCAGCCAAGGCCCGACAGTGAACACCGGGGAGCTGTTTTTT
j_gene: TRBJ2-2
v_gene: TRBV3-1
d_gene: -
abundance: -

CDR3aa: CSVHFGTGGTEAFF
CDR3nt: TGCAGCGTGCACTTCGGGACAGGGGGCACTGAAGCTTTCTTT
j_gene: TRBJ1-1
v_gene: TRBV29-1
d_gene: TRBD1
abundance: -

CDR3aa: CASSSPGLYNEQFF
CDR3nt: TGTGCCAGCAGTTCCCCCGGACTCTACAATGAGCAGTTCTTC
j_gene: TRBJ2-1
v_gene: TRBV6-6
d_gene: -
abundance: -

CDR3aa: CASSPAGGPDTQYF
CDR3nt: TGTGCCAGCAGTCCAGCGGGAGGGCCAGATACGCAGTATTTT
j_gene: TRBJ2-3
v_gene: TRBV5-5
d_gene: TRBD2
abundance: -

CDR3aa: CASTPGGVDQYF
CDR3nt: TGTGCCAGCACCCCCGGGGGCGTGGACCAGTACTTC
j_gene: TRBJ2-5
v_gene: TRBV6-2/TRBV6-3
d_gene: -
abundance: once

CDR3aa: CASSYGAGGEQFF
CDR3nt: TGTGCCAGCAGCTACGGAGCGGGGGGCGAGCAGTTCTTC
j_gene: TRBJ2-1
v_gene: TRBV6-5
d_gene: TRBD2
abundance: -

CDR3aa: CASSSQGTSSYNEQFF
CDR3nt: TGTGCCAGCAGTTCACAGGGGACTAGCTCCTACAATGAGCAGTTCTTC
j_gene: TRBJ2-1
v_gene: TRBV6-4
d_gene: -
abundance: once

CDR3aa: CASSPPGTSAYEQYF
CDR3nt: TGTGCCAGCAGCCCACCCGGGACTAGCGCCTACGAGCAGTACTTC
j_gene: TRBJ2-7
v_gene: TRBV28
d_gene: TRBD2
abundance: once

CDR3aa: CASSSSLWDTGELFF
CDR3nt: TGTGCCAGCAGTTCCAGCCTTTGGGACACCGGGGAGCTGTTTTTT
j_gene: TRBJ2-2
v_gene: TRBV6-2/TRBV6-3
d_gene: -
abundance: -

CDR3aa: CASSPDRGPYEQYF
CDR3nt: TGCGCCAGCAGCCCAGACAGGGGGCCCTACGAGCAGTACTTC
j_gene: TRBJ2-7
v_gene: TRBV4-3
d_gene: TRBD1
abundance: few